Listed here are 6 T cell receptor beta chains from one sample, sequenced in a study of blood T cell repertoires in COVID-19. Assay: immunoSEQ multiplex PCR; the TCRdb copy retains only in-frame clones and omits some. Altogether 400,000 to 450,000 clones are present, 86% being singletons, with the ten largest covering more than 1.4%. Source material: peripheral blood. All receptors derive from a woman aged 25 to 39 with active or convalescent COVID-19.

The gene calls are TRBV15 and TRBJ2-7, with no clear D. There are 12 residues in the CDR3. V gave up 0 bases and J gave up 4 bases, with 4 bases separating them. The germline CDR1 and CDR2 sequences are LNHNV and YYDKDF (reference sequence). The chain's CDR3 is CATSRDLYEQYF. As DNA, the CDR3 is TGTGCCACCAGCAGAGATCTATACGAGCAGTACTTC.

V and J are TRBV7-9 and TRBJ2-1, with 8 bases aligning to TRBD1. J gave up 7 bases and V 5 bases, and 13 bases lay outside the gene matches. Germline CDR1 reads SEHNR; CDR2 reads FQNEAQ (reference sequence). The length of the CDR3 is 16 residues. CDR3 sequence: CASSPRPGGGLNEQFF. For the CDR3, the DNA is TGTGCCAGCAGCCCGCGCCCAGGGGGCGGCTTAAATGAGCAGTTCTTC.

J is TRBJ1-3 and V is TRBV5-4; no reliable D call. Per the germline V gene, CDR1 is SGHNT and CDR2 is YYREEE (reference sequence). This CDR3 spans 14 amino acids. V shed 2 bases and J shed 1 base, with 7 bases lying between them. This chain's CDR3 is CASSFETSGNTIYF. As DNA, the CDR3 is TGTGCCAGCAGCTTCGAGACATCTGGAAACACCATATATTTT. Combining the CDR3 with reference TRBV5-4 and TRBJ1-3 gives the whole variable domain ETGVTQSPTHLIKTRGQQVTLRCSSQSGHNTVSWYQQALGQGPQFIFQYYREEENGRGNFPPRFSGLQFPNYSSELNVNALELDDSALYLCASSFETSGNTIYFGEGSWLTVV.

CDR3 nucleotides: TGTGCCTGGAGGGAAGAGGGTGGGTCAGAGGCTAACTATGGCTACACCTTC. Its translation: CAWREEGGSEANYGYTF. The J gene is TRBJ1-2, the V gene TRBV30, with D unclear. This CDR3 has 17 residues. V lost 3 bases to trimming and J lost 0 bases, with 20 bases between them. Germline CDR1 reads GTSNPN; CDR2 reads SVGIG (reference sequence).

This chain connects TRBV4-1 to TRBJ2-7, with a possible D match to TRBD2 (5 bases). The V gene's germline CDR1 is MGHRA and CDR2 YSYEKL. The CDR3 loop spans 14 amino acids. Trimming shortened V by 0 bases and J by 3 bases, and 9 bases separated the two germline ends. CDR3 sequence (DNA): TGCGCCAGCAGCCAAGACGCTAGCAGCTACGAGCAGTACTTC. Protein sequence: CASSQDASSYEQYF.

The V and J genes are TRBV3-1 (or the pseudogene TRBV3-2) and TRBJ2-7, with no clear D. V shed 6 bases and J shed 2 bases, with 17 bases lying between them. Germline loops: CDR1 LGHDT, CDR2 YNNKEL (reference sequence). The CDR3 length is 15 residues. CDR3 sequence: CASSRTPKETYEQYF. The CDR3 region has the DNA TGTGCCAGCAGTCGAACCCCAAAGGAGACCTACGAGCAGTACTTC.